This is a list of T cell receptor beta chains from one sample in a study of beta chain features in type 1 diabetes. Sequencing used immunoSEQ multiplex PCR; TCRdb keeps in-frame clones, though not all of them. This sample has roughly 400,000 clones, with about 14% found just once. Source material: naive CD4+ T cells from blood. These TCRs come from a man aged 25-45 years in good health. CDR3s include the opening cysteine and the closing phenylalanine or tryptophan. The D gene is left open where the match is weak. Not all rows give a size; the values are once, few, many and, for expanded clones, a class.

TRBJ2-5 | TRBV5-1 | - | TRBD2 | CASSLEGIGLALKETQYF | TGCGCCAGCAGCTTGGAGGGGATAGGACTAGCCTTAAAAGAGACCCAGTACTTC
TRBJ2-5 | TRBV14 | few | - | CASSQRTSTRLETQYF | TGTGCCAGCAGCCAGCGGACCAGTACGCGTCTAGAGACCCAGTACTTC
TRBJ2-3 | TRBV12-5 | many | - | CASGLTDTQYF | TGTGCTAGTGGTCTCACAGATACGCAGTATTTT
TRBJ1-6 | TRBV6-5 | - | TRBD1 | CASSYDRDSPLHF | TGTGCCAGCAGTTATGACAGGGATTCACCCCTCCACTTT
TRBJ1-5 | TRBV19 | - | TRBD1 | CASSLQGNQPQHF | TGTGCCAGTAGTTTACAGGGGAATCAGCCCCAGCATTTT
TRBJ2-3 | TRBV29-1 | - | TRBD2 | CSVASGSTDTQYF | TGCAGCGTTGCTAGCGGGAGCACAGATACGCAGTATTTT
TRBJ2-2 | TRBV7-2 | few | TRBD1 | CASSSGQGVSTGELFF | TGTGCCAGCAGCTCTGGACAGGGTGTTAGTACCGGGGAGCTGTTTTTT
TRBJ2-5 | TRBV23-1 | many | TRBD1 | CASSQSARDRGQETQYF | TGCGCCAGCAGTCAATCGGCCCGGGACAGGGGCCAAGAGACCCAGTACTTC
TRBJ1-4 | TRBV9 | - | - | CASSRRGGEKLFF | TGTGCCAGCAGCAGAAGGGGCGGTGAAAAACTGTTTTTT
TRBJ2-5 | TRBV2 | - | - | CASRDTSSGETQYF | TGTGCCAGCCGGGACACCAGTTCCGGAGAGACCCAGTACTTC
TRBJ2-3 | TRBV9 | - | - | CASSATSWDTQYF | TGTGCCAGCAGCGCCACGTCCTGGGATACGCAGTATTTT
TRBJ2-5 | TRBV11-3 | - | - | CASSLAGRQETQYF | TGTGCCAGCAGCTTAGCGGGCAGGCAAGAGACCCAGTACTTC
TRBJ1-4 | TRBV4-1 | few | - | CASSPPSLTKLFF | TGCGCCAGCAGCCCACCTTCCCTAACAAAACTGTTTTTT
TRBJ2-2 | TRBV6-5 | - | TRBD1 | CASSRTGTNTGELFF | TGTGCCAGCAGTCGGACAGGGACGAACACCGGGGAGCTGTTTTTT
TRBJ1-4 | TRBV6-1 | - | - | CASRTLADEKLFF | TGTGCCAGCAGGACCCTCGCGGATGAAAAACTGTTTTTT
TRBJ1-2 | TRBV10-3 | few | - | CAIPQGNYGYTF | TGTGCCATCCCCCAGGGGAACTATGGCTACACCTTC
TRBJ2-7 | TRBV7-2 | few | - | CASMSGTYEQYF | TGTGCCAGCATGTCCGGGACCTACGAGCAGTACTTC
TRBJ1-2 | TRBV4-3 | - | - | CASSQAAAPGGYTF | TGCGCCAGCAGCCAAGCAGCGGCCCCGGGTGGCTACACCTTC
TRBJ2-7 | TRBV6-5 | few | TRBD2 | CASRPGGGPYEQYF | TGTGCCAGCCGTCCGGGCGGGGGACCCTACGAGCAGTACTTC
TRBJ1-2 | TRBV9 | - | - | CASSARQLANYGYTF | TGTGCCAGCAGCGCCCGACAGCTAGCCAACTATGGCTACACCTTC
TRBJ2-7 | TRBV7-2 | - | - | CASSLPGPYEQYF | TGTGCCAGCAGCTTACCGGGTCCCTACGAGCAGTACTTC
TRBJ2-1 | TRBV15 | few | - | CATSISGEQFF | TGTGCCACCAGTATCAGTGGTGAGCAGTTCTTC
TRBJ2-2 | TRBV18 | - | - | CASSPQGGNTGELFF | TGTGCCAGCTCACCTCAGGGGGGCAACACCGGGGAGCTGTTTTTT
TRBJ1-1 | TRBV5-5 | few | - | CASSIQGNTEAFF | TGTGCCAGCAGCATACAGGGGAACACTGAAGCTTTCTTT
TRBJ2-1 | TRBV4-3 | few | TRBD2 | CASSQDPAGGPNNEQFF | TGCGCCAGCAGCCAAGATCCAGCGGGAGGGCCAAACAATGAGCAGTTCTTC
TRBJ1-2 | TRBV30 | few | - | CAWGGYTF | TGTGCCTGGGGTGGCTACACCTTC
TRBJ2-4 | TRBV28 | few | - | CASSRDSTLGIQYF | TGTGCCAGCAGCCGGGATAGTACCCTAGGCATTCAGTACTTC
TRBJ1-1 | TRBV5-1 | few | TRBD1 | CASSTLLNRGMGTEAFF | TGCGCCAGCAGCACCCTCCTAAACAGGGGAATGGGTACTGAAGCTTTCTTT
TRBJ2-4 | TRBV4-3 | - | - | CASSQVPGSGGLAKNIQYF | TGCGCCAGCAGCCAAGTGCCAGGGTCTGGGGGTCTAGCCAAAAACATTCAGTACTTC
TRBJ2-1 | TRBV20-1 | few | - | CSASRLNEQFF | TGCAGTGCTAGTAGGTTGAATGAGCAGTTCTTC
TRBJ1-1 | TRBV1 | few | - | CTSSQDLGSTEAFF | TGCACCAGCAGCCAAGATCTGGGCAGCACTGAAGCTTTCTTT
TRBJ2-3 | TRBV5-1 | - | - | CASSLNQATDTQYF | TGCGCCAGCAGCTTGAACCAGGCCACAGATACGCAGTATTTT
TRBJ2-5 | TRBV11-2 | few | - | CASSFLPGGGQETQYF | TGTGCCAGCAGCTTCTTACCGGGTGGTGGCCAGGAGACCCAGTACTTC
TRBJ1-1 | TRBV5-6 | few | - | CASSPGADLNTEAFF | TGTGCCAGCAGCCCAGGGGCAGACCTGAACACTGAAGCTTTCTTT
TRBJ2-2 | TRBV9 | - | - | CASSERNANTGELFF | TGTGCCAGCAGCGAACGTAACGCGAACACCGGGGAGCTGTTTTTT
TRBJ1-4 | TRBV7-9 | few | TRBD1 | CASTPGGQGAVFLFF | TGTGCCAGCACCCCAGGGGGCCAGGGGGCTGTTTTCCTGTTTTTT
TRBJ2-1 | TRBV27 | few | TRBD2 | CASSTAGGNEQFF | TGTGCCAGCAGTACCGCGGGGGGGAATGAGCAGTTCTTC
TRBJ2-4 | TRBV7-2 | - | - | CASSLGAGAKNIQYF | TGTGCCAGCAGCTTAGGTGCGGGAGCCAAAAACATTCAGTACTTC
TRBJ1-3 | TRBV7-9 | - | - | CATPKGDPGNTIYF | TGTGCCACCCCGAAAGGGGACCCTGGAAACACCATATATTTT
TRBJ2-7 | TRBV6-1 | - | - | CASSDAWRVGYEQYF | TGTGCCAGCAGTGATGCCTGGAGGGTAGGCTACGAGCAGTACTTC
TRBJ2-3 | TRBV5-1 | - | - | CASSVYSGASTDTQYF | TGCGCCAGCAGCGTATATAGCGGAGCCAGCACAGATACGCAGTATTTT
TRBJ2-7 | TRBV7-2 | - | TRBD1 | CASRVDRAVYEQYF | TGTGCCAGCAGGGTGGACAGGGCGGTCTACGAGCAGTACTTC
TRBJ1-6 | TRBV5-4 | - | - | CASSYGTENSPLHF | TGTGCCAGCAGTTACGGGACGGAGAATTCACCCCTCCACTTT